This T cell receptor (beta chain) derives from a study of CD8 T cells in ankylosing spondylitis. This CDR3 is built from 12 residues. The germline V gene encodes CDR1 SGHTA and CDR2 FQGNSA. The J segment lost 4 bases and the V segment lost 9 bases, leaving 6 bases of the junction unmatched. Molecular-barcoded quantitative 5'-RACE produced these TCR beta libraries. TCRdb redid the calling of the 5' RACE reads with MiXCR, one entry per CDR3 protein. The sample contains around 30,000 distinct CDR3 sequences, 7.2% of which appear only once. Study-wide findings and caveats: Prior literature has documented some motif variants in synovial fluid and blood from reactive arthritis. There was a TCR beta motif, made of eight highly homologous variants, that appeared characteristic of ankylosing spondylitis blood. Clones that were linked to disease were CD8+ and were relatively rare in peripheral blood.

As regards this clonotype: Its cognate antigen is unknown.

The clonotype was recovered from a male donor with ankylosing spondylitis or in good health (not recorded which). The chain couples TRBV7-2 to TRBJ2-7, with TRBD2 matching 7 bases. The sample comprised blood, either unsorted or a sorted T cell fraction (not recorded which). In DNA, the CDR3 is TGTGCCAGTGGGGGGGAGGGTTACGAGCAGTACTTC. It codes for CASGGEGYEQYF. The whole variable domain, filled in from reference TRBV7-2 and TRBJ2-7, reads GAGVSQSPSNKVTEKGKDVELRCDPISGHTALYWYRQSLGQGLEFLIYFQGNSAPDKSGLPSDRFSAERTGGSVSTLTIQRTQQEDSAVYLCASGGEGYEQYFGPGTRLTVT.